This T cell receptor (beta chain) was profiled in a study of molecular identifiers for immune sequencing clone quantification. Germline values: CDR1 SGDLS, CDR2 YYNGEE. There are 13 residues in the CDR3. V was pared by 3 bases and J by 4 bases, with 2 bases of the junction left unmatched. TCRdb reprocessed the PCR reads with MiXCR, giving one entry per CDR3 protein. Seen here are about 640,000 distinct CDR3 sequences, about 20% observed once, and the top ten hold about 0.9%. The chain uses TRBV9 and TRBJ2-3; 7 bases are shared with TRBD1. Sequencing was carried out using naive CD8+ T cells from blood, with Jurkat cell RNA spiked in. The subset: FACS-sorted CD8+CD4-CCR7+CD45RA+ naive T cells. The receptor was isolated from a human donor in good health. Some libraries in this study had Jurkat cell RNA spiked in. DNA of the CDR3: TGTGCCAGCAGCGGGGACAGCCCAGATACGCAGTATTTT. It translates to CASSGDSPDTQYF.